Following are 23 T cell receptor beta chains from one sample sequenced in a study of T cell responses to AZD1222 COVID-19 vaccine (dated by TCRdb to the early 2020s). This specimen's time point label, per the study, means: about 28 days (+/-7) after the second vaccine dose. Library preparation used the immunoSEQ multiplex PCR assay. TCRdb provides this immuneACCESS table in a form limited to in-frame rearrangements. Some clones are lacking; in checked studies, under half of them reflect an unresolved V gene, and why the rest are absent is not known. The sample table contains around 150,000 clones; only one count was recorded for 80% to 95% of them. The ten largest make up roughly 3.1% of the sample. The sequenced sample was peripheral blood, obtained 28 days after the second AZD1222 dose. All receptors come from an adult who received the AZD1222 COVID-19 vaccine.

The chain joins TRBV11-2 to TRBJ1-3; no definite D call. Trimming removed 3 bases at V and 2 bases at J, with 11 bases between. Germline CDR1 and CDR2: SGHAT and FQNNGV. The CDR3 consists of 15 residues. The CDR3 coding sequence is TGTGCCAGCAGCTTCCAAGGGAACCCTGGAAACACCATATATTTT. As protein: CASSFQGNPGNTIYF.

The chain carries TRBV5-1 and TRBJ2-1, with TRBD2 identical over 15 bases. The V gene's germline CDR1 is SGHRS and CDR2 YFSETQ. V lost 4 bases and J lost 5; bases outside the gene matches: 4. This CDR3 region has 16 residues. CDR3 in DNA: TGCGCCAGCAGCCCCGGACTAGCGGGAGGGCACAATGAGCAGTTCTTC. Its protein product is CASSPGLAGGHNEQFF.

This clone is a singleton in its sample. The genes are TRBV19 and TRBJ2-1; D unclear. Looked up from germline, CDR1 is LNHDA and CDR2 is SQIVND (reference sequence). V dropped 3 bases and J dropped 6 bases, with 9 bases sitting between them. The CDR3 is 13 residues long. The CDR3 reads CASSISESNEQFF. The CDR3 nucleotides are TGTGCCAGTAGTATTTCTGAGTCCAATGAGCAGTTCTTC. The full variable domain, in which reference TRBV19 and TRBJ2-1 provide the parts outside the CDR3, is DGGITQSPKYLFRKEGQNVTLSCEQNLNHDAMYWYRQDPGQGLRLIYYSQIVNDFQKGDIAEGYSVSREKKESFPLTVTSAQKNPTAFYLCASSISESNEQFFGPGTRLTVL.

J is TRBJ1-1 and V is TRBV7-9; 10 bases are shared with TRBD1. Germline assignment: CDR1 SEHNR and CDR2 FQNEAQ (reference sequence). The CDR3 is 14 residues long. V gave up 4 bases and J gave up 4 bases; unmatched junction bases: 3. DNA of the CDR3: TGTGCCAGCAGCTGGGACAGGGGAAGCACTGAAGCTTTCTTT. As protein: CASSWDRGSTEAFF.

V gene TRBV27 combines with J gene TRBJ1-6; D gene uncertain. Germline assignment: CDR1 MNHEY and CDR2 SMNVEV (reference sequence). The CDR3 is 14 amino acids. The V end was cut by 6 bases, the J end by 7 bases, with 13 bases between. The CDR3 spells CASSPPLPNSPLHF. DNA of the CDR3: TGTGCCAGCAGCCCGCCCCTGCCAAATTCACCCCTCCACTTT.

This chain connects TRBV20-1 to TRBJ1-1; D remains unclear. The CDR3 sequence is 11 residues long. V lost 4 bases to trimming and J lost 3 bases, with 6 bases between them. Per the germline V gene, CDR1 is DFQATT and CDR2 is SNEGSKA (reference sequence). The DNA for the CDR3 is TGCAGTGCTAAACGGGACACTGAAGCTTTCTTT. Encoded protein: CSAKRDTEAFF.

The chain carries TRBV29-1 and TRBJ1-1, with a weak D call TRBD1 (5 bases). Trimming removed 5 bases at V and 11 bases at J, with 15 bases between. The CDR3 length is 11 residues. CDR1 is SQVTM and CDR2 is ANQGSEA in the germline V gene. Written as DNA, the CDR3 is TGCAGCGTTCCTGGGGGGGGTGAGGCTTTCTTT. Translating gives CSVPGGGEAFF.

V gene TRBV14 combines with J gene TRBJ1-1; no firm D call. There are 13 residues in the CDR3. Trimming cost V 1 base and J 4 bases, with 7 bases left between them. From germline, CDR1 is SGHDN and CDR2 FVKESK. The CDR3 coding sequence is TGTGCCAGCAGCCAAGGTAGAGGCACTGAAGCTTTCTTT. Translated: CASSQGRGTEAFF.

The rearrangement links TRBV27 to TRBJ2-7; 11 positions agree with TRBD1. CDR3 length: 16 residues. V lost 0 bases and J lost 3; bases outside the gene matches: 4. CDR1 MNHEY and CDR2 SMNVEV come from the germline V gene (reference sequence). CDR3 amino acids: CASSLSGQGAVYEQYF. The CDR3 DNA reads as TGTGCCAGCAGTTTATCCGGACAGGGGGCTGTCTACGAGCAGTACTTC.

This chain uses TRBV6-5 with TRBJ2-7, with TRBD2 matching 9 bases. This CDR3 contains 15 residues. After removal of 2 bases from V and 0 bases from J, the junction contained 2 bases not matched to a gene. The V gene's germline CDR1 is MNHEY and CDR2 SVGAGI. Here the CDR3 reads CASSYAGGGSYEQYF. Written as DNA, the CDR3 is TGTGCCAGCAGTTACGCGGGAGGGGGCTCCTACGAGCAGTACTTC.

The rearrangement joins TRBV12-5 to TRBJ1-2; unclear D gene. This CDR3 has 11 residues. V was pared by 6 bases and J by 7 bases, with 9 bases between. Germline lookup yields CDR1 LGHNT and CDR2 FRNRAP. The CDR3 spells CASGPVGGYTF. In DNA, the CDR3 is TGTGCTAGTGGCCCCGTGGGTGGCTACACCTTC.

The rearrangement links TRBV24-1 to TRBJ2-7; D is unresolved. The germline V gene encodes CDR1 KGHDR and CDR2 SFDVKD. V lost 5 bases, J lost 5 bases, and 9 bases lay in between. This CDR3 spans 12 amino acids. The CDR3 loop is CATSATAHEQYF. CDR3 coding DNA: TGTGCCACCAGTGCAACAGCGCACGAGCAGTACTTC.

The chain combines TRBV29-1 with TRBJ2-7; 7 positions match TRBD1. The CDR3 covers 14 residues. The J segment lost 2 bases and the V segment lost 1 base, leaving 5 bases of the junction unmatched. Germline V gene data show CDR1 as SQVTM and CDR2 as ANQGSEA. This CDR3 reads CSVEVGTEAYEQYF. CDR3 bases: TGCAGCGTTGAAGTCGGGACAGAAGCCTACGAGCAGTACTTC.

This clone occurred once. V usage is TRBV11-2 and J usage is TRBJ1-3; the D is unclear. Germline V gene lookup returns CDR1 SGHAT and CDR2 FQNNGV. The CDR3 is 13 amino acids. Trimming left V 4 bases short and J 3 bases short, with 7 bases between. This CDR3 reads CASSWERGNTIYF. CDR3 nucleotide sequence: TGTGCCAGCAGCTGGGAACGTGGAAACACCATATATTTT.

The chain recombines TRBV6-6 with TRBJ1-4, with TRBD1 matching over 7 bases. Germline CDR1 and CDR2: MNHNY and SVGAGI (reference sequence). This CDR3 region has 16 residues. With 1 base clipped from V and 6 bases from J, the junction kept 8 bases outside the gene matches. CDR3 sequence reads: CASSYLNRGGDEKLFF. CDR3 sequence (DNA): TGTGCCAGCAGTTACTTAAACAGGGGAGGCGATGAAAAACTGTTTTTT.

The gene calls are TRBV28 and TRBJ2-3; a weak D match, TRBD2 (5 bases). V gave up 7 bases and J gave up 6 bases, with 14 bases separating them. The CDR3 length is 13 residues. Germline-derived CDR1 and CDR2 are MDHEN and SYDVKM. In DNA, the CDR3 is TGTGCCAGCACCCCTGGAGGAACGGATACGCAGTATTTT. Its translation is CASTPGGTDTQYF.

J is TRBJ2-3 and V is TRBV18; TRBD1 matches at 9 bases. The CDR3 length is 16 residues. The V gene end was trimmed by 4 bases and the J gene end by 1 base; junction bases not matched to a gene: 6. CDR1 and CDR2 (germline): KGHSH, LQKENI. The CDR3 is CASSRDRAAGTDTQYF. CDR3 bases: TGTGCCAGCTCACGGGACAGGGCGGCGGGCACAGATACGCAGTATTTT.

The chain is built from TRBV6-5 and TRBJ2-2; D is uncertain. The germline CDR1 and CDR2 sequences are MNHEY and SVGAGI. V lost 0 bases, J lost 1 base, and 3 bases lay in between. This CDR3 is built from 14 residues. CDR3 sequence reads: CASSYSWNTGELFF. The CDR3 nucleotides are TGTGCCAGCAGTTACTCATGGAACACCGGGGAGCTGTTTTTT.

This clone has more than one count but fewer than ten. CDR3 sequence reads: CASSPIDQAQSYEQYF. CDR3 coding DNA: TGTGCCAGCTCACCCATCGACCAGGCCCAGTCCTACGAGCAGTACTTC. The V and J genes are TRBV18 and TRBJ2-7, with D unclear. Germline V gene sequence: CDR1 KGHSH, CDR2 LQKENI. Trimming removed 3 bases at V and 1 base at J, with 16 bases between. CDR3 length: 16 amino acids. Looking up the rest from reference TRBV18 and TRBJ2-7 gives the full variable domain: NAGVMQNPRHLVRRRGQEARLRCSPMKGHSHVYWYRQLPEEGLKFMVYLQKENIIDESGMPKERFSAEFPKEGPSILRIQQVVRGDSAAYFCASSPIDQAQSYEQYFGPGTRLTVT.

V gene TRBV28 combines with J gene TRBJ2-7; 11 bases agree with TRBD2. This CDR3 contains 16 residues. Germline trimming cut 1 base from V and 4 bases from J; bases unmatched to any gene: 6. Germline values: CDR1 MDHEN, CDR2 SYDVKM. CDR3 bases: TGTGCCAGCAGTTTATCCGGACTAGCGGGTCTGTACGAGCAGTACTTC. Residues: CASSLSGLAGLYEQYF.

V usage is TRBV29-1 and J usage is TRBJ1-1, with 9 bases lining up with TRBD1. Germline values: CDR1 SQVTM, CDR2 ANQGSEA. J gave up 5 bases and V 6 bases, and 4 bases lay outside the gene matches. There are 12 residues in the CDR3. The CDR3 is CSVRQGGTEAFF. The CDR3 DNA reads TGCAGCGTCAGACAGGGGGGGACTGAAGCTTTCTTT.

This clone was seen only once. This chain joins TRBV5-4 and TRBJ1-1; D not resolved. V was cut by 1 base and J by 1 base, with 8 bases left in between. The CDR3 is made up of 14 amino acids. Germline values: CDR1 SGHNT, CDR2 YYREEE (reference sequence). The CDR3 DNA is TGTGCCAGCAGCTTGAGTCGGGCGAACACTGAAGCTTTCTTT. Protein sequence: CASSLSRANTEAFF.

The chain links TRBV7-2 to TRBJ1-6; D is ambiguous. The CDR3 spans 13 residues. V lost 2 bases, J lost 11 bases, and 10 bases lay in between. In germline, CDR1 is SGHTA, CDR2 FQGNSA. The CDR3 reads CASSLPSVTPLHF. CDR3 DNA sequence: TGTGCCAGCAGCTTACCTTCGGTCACACCCCTCCACTTT.